This T cell receptor (beta chain) was recovered during a study of blood T cell repertoires in COVID-19. Libraries were prepared by immunoSEQ multiplex PCR; TCRdb keeps only in-frame clonotypes and omits some of them. The data contain roughly 60,000 clones, approximately 85% of them singletons. Germline V gives CDR1 MNHEY, CDR2 SVGEGT. The CDR3 length is 13 residues. The V end lost 0 bases, the J end lost 7 bases, and 9 bases lay between the germline ends. This sequence joins TRBV6-2 or TRBV6-3 and TRBJ1-2; no reliable D call. Sequencing was carried out using peripheral blood. This receptor was taken from a human donor in a cohort sampled during active COVID-19. The CDR3 DNA reads TGTGCCAGCAGTTACTCGTGGGGAGGTGGCTACACCTTC. It encodes CASSYSWGGGYTF.